This T cell receptor beta chain is from a study of T cell repertoires in cytomegalovirus infection. Study-level background: From public TCR beta signatures came an indication of both CMV infection and matching HLA type. Findings of the study overall: Ex vivo responses were dominated by HLA-C-restricted CMV-specific TCR beta clonotypes. Identification of carriers of CMV plus the relevant HLA was achieved through cumulative public TCR beta family frequency.

The CDR3 sequence is 18 residues long. CDR1 is SSHAT and CDR2 is FNYEAQ in the germline V gene (reference sequence). This clonotype was found many times. The antigen remains unidentified. Mismatch with germline at one junction end may stem from a read error. TCRdb reprocessed the reads with MiXCR, giving one entry per CDR3 protein. This sample has approximately 400,000 distinct CDR3 sequences, with roughly a third found just once. This chain uses TRBV7-7 with TRBJ2-1, with D perhaps TRBD1 or TRBD2 (5 bases each). The sequenced material came from PBMCs. This TCR derives from a human donor in good health (CMV status not recorded). Some clones in this sample may be carry-over from other donors' samples. CDR3 sequence: CASSLAPGGMSSYNEQFF. For the CDR3, the DNA is TGTGCTAGCAGCTTAGCGCCTGGGGGAATGAGCTCCTACAATGAGCAGTTCTTC.